What follows are 32 T cell receptor beta chains derived from one specimen sequenced in a study of cytomegalovirus exposure and HLA in healthy donors. The PCR employed 60 Vbeta primers together with 13 Jbeta primers. Using immunoSEQ multiplex PCR, the repertoire was profiled, and TCRdb retains in-frame clones only, with some absent. The sample comprises 70,000 to 95,000 clones, over 65% of which are singletons, and more than 2.5% rests with the top ten. Sequencing was carried out using PBMCs. The receptors derive from a man aged 45-60 years in good health and CMV-seronegative.

The chain has TRBV4-3 and TRBJ1-1, with TRBD1 matching 7 bases. The trim removed 1 base at V and 2 bases at J, leaving 7 bases unmatched. The CDR3 has 16 residues. The germline CDR1 and CDR2 sequences are LGHNA and YSLEER. CDR3 sequence reads: CASSQGGWDRNTEAFF. The CDR3 DNA reads as TGCGCCAGCAGCCAAGGGGGTTGGGACAGAAACACTGAAGCTTTCTTT.

The rearrangement uses TRBV11-3 and TRBJ1-1; no clear D. The CDR3 consists of 14 residues. The V end was cut by 0 bases, the J end by 3 bases, with 8 bases between. Germline CDR1 and CDR2: SGHNT and YENEEA. CDR3 coding DNA: TGTGCCAGCAGCTTAGAAGTCAGGTACACTGAAGCTTTCTTT. It encodes CASSLEVRYTEAFF.

The CDR3 DNA reads as TGCGCCAGCAGCCCTAAGGACAGGGTGAACACTGAAGCTTTCTTT. Translation: CASSPKDRVNTEAFF. The chain links TRBV5-1 to TRBJ1-1; 8 bases are shared with TRBD1. With 4 bases clipped from V and 0 bases from J, the junction kept 5 bases outside the gene matches. Per germline, CDR1 SGHRS and CDR2 YFSETQ. The CDR3 totals 15 residues.

V and J are TRBV7-3 and TRBJ2-3, with 14 positions matching TRBD2. CDR1 and CDR2 (germline): SGHTA, FQGTGA. V lost 3 bases and J lost 6; bases outside the gene matches: 2. The CDR3 has 15 amino acids. CDR3 bases: TGTGCCAGCAGCTTGAGGACTAGCGGGGGGGATACGCAGTATTTT. This codes for CASSLRTSGGDTQYF.

This clone was recorded a few times. A junction boundary mismatches the germline segment, possibly from a read error. The V and J genes are TRBV6-1 and TRBJ2-3, with TRBD2 matching 7 bases. This CDR3 comprises 14 residues. The germline V gene encodes CDR1 MNHNS and CDR2 SASEGT. CDR3 DNA sequence: TGTGCCAGCGGAGGCCCCCGAGTTCGGGACTACAACTGTTTT. Translated: CASGGPRVRDYNCF.

This clone was observed once. The V and J genes are TRBV5-5 and TRBJ2-7; 9 bases align to TRBD1. This CDR3 has 14 residues. The germline V gene has CDR1 SGHKS and CDR2 YYEKEE (reference sequence). Trimming cost V 4 bases and J 3 bases; bases outside gene matches: 5. The CDR3 DNA reads TGTGCCAGCAGCGCCGGGACAGGGTTCTACGAGCAGTACTTC. As protein: CASSAGTGFYEQYF.

The J gene is TRBJ2-5, the V gene TRBV19; TRBD1 agrees at 8 bases. This CDR3 comprises 13 residues. Trimming removed 7 bases from V and 5 bases from J; junction bases left unmatched: 6. Germline values: CDR1 LNHDA, CDR2 SQIVND (reference sequence). In nucleotides, the CDR3 is TGTGCCAGTACAGGGGGCCTGAGGGAGACCCAGTACTTC. It encodes CASTGGLRETQYF.

This chain links TRBV29-1 with TRBJ2-7, with TRBD1 identical over 9 bases. CDR3 length: 13 residues. Trimming cost V 4 bases and J 3 bases; bases outside gene matches: 4. Germline CDR1 SQVTM, CDR2 ANQGSEA. CDR3 amino acids: CSVGLGQGYEQYF. The DNA of the CDR3 is TGCAGCGTTGGTTTGGGACAGGGCTACGAGCAGTACTTC.

The gene calls are TRBV5-4 and TRBJ1-1; no reliable D call. The CDR3 consists of 14 residues. Trimming shortened V by 0 bases and J by 0 bases, and 6 bases separated the two germline ends. The germline gives CDR1 SGHNT, CDR2 YYREEE (reference sequence). The CDR3 here is CASSLEAMNTEAFF. CDR3 DNA sequence: TGTGCCAGCAGCTTGGAAGCAATGAACACTGAAGCTTTCTTT.

This rearrangement joins TRBV12-5 to TRBJ2-3; 9 positions agree with TRBD1. V was clipped by 7 bases and J by 5 bases; unmatched bases: 10. The germline CDR1 and CDR2 sequences are LGHNT and FRNRAP. The CDR3 is 15 residues long. CDR3 loop: CASARDRAEVDTQYF. CDR3 coding DNA: TGTGCTAGTGCCCGGGACAGGGCCGAGGTAGATACGCAGTATTTT.

This clone has just one count. The J gene is TRBJ1-1, the V gene TRBV30; perhaps TRBD1 as D (6 bases). The CDR3 runs 14 residues. V lost 1 base to trimming and J lost 1 base, with 10 bases between them. In germline, CDR1 is GTSNPN, CDR2 SVGIG (reference sequence). The CDR3 region is CAWSAAGANTEAFF. CDR3 in DNA: TGTGCCTGGAGTGCGGCAGGGGCGAACACTGAAGCTTTCTTT.

There are a few counts of this clone. The rearrangement links TRBV11-2 to TRBJ2-4, with 11 bases lining up with TRBD2. The germline V gene has CDR1 SGHAT and CDR2 FQNNGV. The CDR3 totals 19 residues. J lost 2 bases, V lost 1 base, and 10 bases had no gene match. The CDR3 DNA follows: TGTGCCAGCAGCTTAGTCGGGATGGGACTAGCGGCCTCCAAAAACATTCAGTACTTC. Translating gives CASSLVGMGLAASKNIQYF.

In this sample, this clone turned up a few times. This chain joins TRBV6-1 and TRBJ1-6, with TRBD1 identical over 7 bases. Germline values: CDR1 MNHNS, CDR2 SASEGT. V was clipped by 4 bases and J by 9 bases; unmatched bases: 6. The CDR3 length is 14 residues. The DNA for the CDR3 is TGTGCCAGCAGTGTAGACAGGGCCATTTCACCCCTCCACTTT. Translating gives CASSVDRAISPLHF.

This chain connects TRBV19 to TRBJ2-5, with 10 nucleotides matching TRBD2. CDR3 length equals 14 residues. The V and J ends lost 6 bases and 2 bases, in that order; junction bases with no gene match: 3. CDR1 is LNHDA and CDR2 is SQIVND in the germline V gene (reference sequence). For the CDR3, the DNA is TGTGCCAGTAGAGCGGGGGGGCGGCAAGAGACCCAGTACTTC. This gives the protein CASRAGGRQETQYF.

This clone was detected a few times. The V and J genes are TRBV9 and TRBJ1-2; D might be TRBD1 (5 bases). Germline V gives CDR1 SGDLS, CDR2 YYNGEE. This CDR3 comprises 12 residues. The germline V and J ends were trimmed by 0 bases and 13 bases, with 13 bases remaining between them. The CDR3 nucleotides read TGTGCCAGCAGCGTAGATACAGGTCCTAGCACCTTC. Translation: CASSVDTGPSTF.

The V gene is TRBV30, the J gene TRBJ2-7; D remains unclear. This CDR3 spans 12 amino acids. V was clipped by 2 bases and J by 3 bases, with 8 bases between them. Germline assignment: CDR1 GTSNPN and CDR2 SVGIG (reference sequence). The CDR3 here is CAWSPRIYEQYF. CDR3 DNA: TGTGCCTGGAGTCCCCGTATCTACGAGCAGTACTTC.

This rearrangement joins TRBV30 to TRBJ1-1; D possibly corresponds to TRBD1 (5 bases). CDR1 and CDR2 (germline): GTSNPN, SVGIG (reference sequence). This CDR3 has 17 residues. Trimming took off 4 bases at V and 5 bases at J, with 26 bases between the two ends. CDR3 in amino acids: CAWNPTDGGESRTEAFF. Written as DNA, the CDR3 is TGTGCCTGGAACCCGACCGACGGGGGGGAATCGCGGACTGAAGCTTTCTTT.

The chain links TRBV5-1 to TRBJ2-1, with a weak D call TRBD2 (6 bases). The CDR3 is made up of 15 amino acids. Germline V gene sequence: CDR1 SGHRS, CDR2 YFSETQ. With 4 bases removed from V and 7 bases from J, the gap between germline ends came to 18 bases. The CDR3 coding sequence is TGCGCCAGCAGCCTGTCTGGCGGGGCGGGAAATGAGCAGTTCTTC. Translated, it gives CASSLSGGAGNEQFF.

The chain recombines TRBV7-2 with TRBJ2-7; weak D call: TRBD1 (6 bases). CDR1 and CDR2 (germline): SGHTA, FQGNSA. Trimming stripped 3 bases from V and 3 bases from J, with 12 bases between. This CDR3 has 14 amino acids. The CDR3 DNA is TGTGCCAGCAGCTTGACAGGAAAACTCTACGAGCAGTACTTC. Translating it yields CASSLTGKLYEQYF.

The chain links TRBV7-9 to TRBJ2-1; 14 positions agree with TRBD2. The V and J ends lost 1 base and 9 bases, in that order; junction bases with no gene match: 8. Looked up from germline, CDR1 is SEHNR and CDR2 is FQNEAQ (reference sequence). The CDR3 runs to 17 residues. CDR3 coding DNA: TGTGCCAGCAGCTTAGGGGTCGGGACTAGCGGGGGCGGTGAGCAGTTCTTC. This encodes CASSLGVGTSGGGEQFF. The full variable domain, rest sourced from reference TRBV7-9 and TRBJ2-1, is DTGVSQNPRHKITKRGQNVTFRCDPISEHNRLYWYRQTLGQGPEFLTYFQNEAQLEKSRLLSDRFSAERPKGSFSTLEIQRTEQGDSAMYLCASSLGVGTSGGGEQFFGPGTRLTVL.

The rearrangement uses TRBV7-8 and TRBJ1-1, with D possibly being TRBD1 (5 bases). This CDR3 is built from 14 residues. Germline assignment: CDR1 SGHVS and CDR2 FQNEAQ. Trimming took off 5 bases at V and 5 bases at J, with 15 bases between the two ends. Written as DNA, the CDR3 is TGTGCCAGCAGCCCAGCTGCCAAGGGGACTGAAGCTTTCTTT. Protein: CASSPAAKGTEAFF.

Worth noting for this clone: Other DNA sequences in the same sample also yield this CDR3. The J gene is TRBJ1-6, the V gene TRBV12-5, with 7 bases that match TRBD1. Germline-derived CDR1 and CDR2 are LGHNT and FRNRAP. The J segment lost 6 bases and the V segment lost 2 bases, leaving 13 bases of the junction unmatched. The length of the CDR3 is 18 residues. This CDR3 is CASGLIYLRQGGNSPLHF. CDR3 bases: TGTGCTAGTGGTTTGATCTACCTAAGACAGGGCGGTAATTCACCCCTCCACTTT.

The CDR3 loop reads CASRRELNTEAFF. The CDR3 bases are TGTGCCAGCAGGAGGGAGTTGAACACTGAAGCTTTCTTT. This chain uses TRBV13 with TRBJ1-1; the D is unclear. The germline gives CDR1 PRHDT, CDR2 FYEKMQ (reference sequence). The CDR3 loop spans 13 amino acids. V lost 6 bases and J lost 0, with 8 bases in between.

Ten or more counts support this clone. The chain has TRBV18 and TRBJ1-1; the match to TRBD1 covers 8 bases. Losses at the gene ends were 7 bases for V and 1 base for J; bases not matched to a gene: 17. This CDR3 has 18 amino acids. The germline gives CDR1 KGHSH, CDR2 LQKENI. The CDR3 spells CASFLRSTGVTTNTEAFF. The CDR3 DNA sequence: TGTGCCAGCTTTCTACGTTCGACAGGGGTAACTACGAACACTGAAGCTTTCTTT.

The V and J genes are TRBV28 and TRBJ2-1; a possible D gene is TRBD1 (5 bases). The germline V and J ends were trimmed by 6 bases and 12 bases, with 21 bases remaining between them. Germline assignment: CDR1 MDHEN and CDR2 SYDVKM. This CDR3 region has 14 residues. This CDR3 is CASRGQGSSMGQFF. CDR3 nucleotide sequence: TGTGCCAGCAGAGGCCAGGGCAGTTCAATGGGGCAGTTCTTC.

The chain uses TRBV7-9 and TRBJ1-6; D is possibly TRBD1 (6 bases). The germline V gene encodes CDR1 SEHNR and CDR2 FQNEAQ (reference sequence). Trimming took 2 bases from V and 7 from J, leaving 9 bases between them. This CDR3 region has 14 residues. CDR3 coding DNA: TGTGCCAGCAGCTTACAGGGGTCCAATTCACCCCTCCACTTT. It is translated as CASSLQGSNSPLHF.

The gene calls are TRBV30 and TRBJ2-7; D is perhaps TRBD1 (5 bases). CDR3 length: 13 amino acids. V was cut by 0 bases and J by 3 bases, with 9 bases left in between. Germline V gene lookup returns CDR1 GTSNPN and CDR2 SVGIG (reference sequence). The chain's CDR3 is CAWSVRARYEQYF. The CDR3 coding sequence is TGTGCCTGGAGTGTCAGGGCACGCTACGAGCAGTACTTC.

The rearrangement uses TRBV18 and TRBJ2-5; D may be TRBD1 (5 bases). Germline V CDR1 and CDR2: KGHSH, LQKENI. This CDR3 comprises 16 residues. Trimming cost V 2 bases and J 4 bases, with 17 bases left between them. CDR3 nucleotide sequence: TGTGCCAGCTCACCATTCCCTCAGGGTGGTGCAGAGACCCAGTACTTC. Protein product: CASSPFPQGGAETQYF. Variable domain in full (rest from reference TRBV18 and TRBJ2-5): NAGVMQNPRHLVRRRGQEARLRCSPMKGHSHVYWYRQLPEEGLKFMVYLQKENIIDESGMPKERFSAEFPKEGPSILRIQQVVRGDSAAYFCASSPFPQGGAETQYFGPGTRLLVL.

This chain joins TRBV6-4 and TRBJ1-2; no firm D call. This CDR3 is 15 amino acids long. Per the germline V gene, CDR1 is MRHNA and CDR2 is SNTAGT. V was shortened by 7 bases and J by 0 bases, with 15 bases between the two germline ends. This CDR3 is CASKLAAVSNYGYTF. The CDR3 region has the DNA TGTGCCAGCAAATTGGCCGCTGTCTCTAACTATGGCTACACCTTC.

The chain uses TRBV10-3 and TRBJ1-6, with D maybe TRBD1 (5 bases). In germline, CDR1 is ENHRY, CDR2 SYGVKD. V was pared by 7 bases and J by 9 bases, with 13 bases between. The length of the CDR3 is 13 residues. In DNA, the CDR3 is TGTGCCATCACTGCCCAGGGTGGTTCACCCCTCCACTTT. It codes for CAITAQGGSPLHF.

This chain connects TRBV2 to TRBJ1-2; D call uncertain. In germline, CDR1 is SNHLY, CDR2 FYNNEI. V was clipped by 10 bases and J by 8 bases, with 20 bases between them. The CDR3 contains 13 residues. For the CDR3, the DNA is TGTGCCAATAGCCGTGGGGAGGTTGGAGGCTACACCTTC. Its protein product is CANSRGEVGGYTF.

The chain joins TRBV19 to TRBJ1-5; D might be TRBD1 (6 bases). The CDR3 consists of 14 residues. V dropped 10 bases and J dropped 6 bases, with 19 bases sitting between them. Germline V CDR1 and CDR2: LNHDA, SQIVND (reference sequence). The CDR3 is CATQSGGGGQPQHF. The CDR3 region has the DNA TGTGCCACCCAATCTGGGGGGGGCGGTCAGCCCCAGCATTTT.